This TCR beta chain appears in the sequencing data of a study of cytomegalovirus exposure and HLA in healthy donors. This clone appeared a single time. Its cognate antigen is unknown. Broader study findings: The classifier, whose performance was assessed in both the original and validation cohorts, reportedly diagnosed cytomegalovirus status with high specificity and sensitivity. Earlier findings revealed that most TCR beta V segments proved productive either about 90% or about 30% of the time.

Trimming stripped 4 bases from V and 6 bases from J, with 21 bases between. There are 16 residues in the CDR3. Germline CDR1 reads SGHNT; CDR2 reads YYREEE (reference sequence). PCR employed 60 Vbeta and 13 Jbeta primers. In the original analysis: An analysis that came later counted approximately 76 million unique TCR beta chains, approximately 11 million shared. Assay: immunoSEQ multiplex PCR; the TCRdb copy retains only in-frame clones and omits some. Clone size and V and J calls were adopted from that table, with D and trimming inferred from the DNA. The sample lists roughly 100,000 clones; roughly four fifths were seen once.

The chain combines TRBV5-4 with TRBJ2-3; D might be TRBD2 (6 bases). This TCR came from a male donor in good health and CMV-seropositive. The sample comprised PBMCs. In DNA, the CDR3 is TGTGCCAGCAGCCGACCTGGGCCAATAGGAGGGGATACGCAGTATTTT. Amino acids: CASSRPGPIGGDTQYF.